The 27 T cell receptor beta chains below come from one sample, sequenced in a study of blood T cell repertoires in COVID-19. Assay: immunoSEQ multiplex PCR; the TCRdb copy retains only in-frame clones and omits some. The sample lists around 120,000 clones, roughly 90% occurring once. What was sequenced was peripheral blood. These receptors all stem from a man aged 45-60 years with active COVID-19.

This rearrangement joins TRBV11-3 to TRBJ2-3; perhaps TRBD1 as D (5 bases). Germline CDR1 reads SGHNT; CDR2 reads YENEEA. Deletions cut 1 base from V and 3 bases from J, with 14 bases between. This CDR3 contains 16 residues. The CDR3 DNA sequence: TGTGCCAGCAGCTTAGTCGGTGGGGCCGGGACAGATACGCAGTATTTT. Protein sequence: CASSLVGGAGTDTQYF. Combining the CDR3 with reference TRBV11-3 and TRBJ2-3 gives the whole variable domain EAGVVQSPRYKIIEKKQPVAFWCNPISGHNTLYWYLQNLGQGPELLIRYENEEAVDDSQLPKDRFSAERLKGVDSTLKIQPAELGDSAVYLCASSLVGGAGTDTQYFGPGTRLTVL.

The rearrangement uses TRBV19 and TRBJ2-1; 10 nucleotides match TRBD2. J lost 2 bases, V lost 4 bases, and 11 bases had no gene match. Germline loops: CDR1 LNHDA, CDR2 SQIVND (reference sequence). This CDR3 contains 18 residues. CDR3 protein: CASSTASGSGGPYNEQFF. CDR3 in DNA: TGTGCCAGTAGTACGGCTAGCGGGAGTGGGGGCCCCTACAATGAGCAGTTCTTC.

CDR3 protein: CASSERQGNYYGYTF. CDR3 in DNA: TGTGCCAGCAGTGAACGACAGGGGAATTACTATGGCTACACCTTC. This rearrangement joins TRBV2 to TRBJ1-2, with 8 bases matching TRBD1. The CDR3 contains 15 residues. V was pared by 2 bases and J by 3 bases, with 5 bases of the junction left unmatched. CDR1 SNHLY and CDR2 FYNNEI come from the germline V gene.

J is TRBJ2-1 and V is TRBV28; TRBD2 matches at 8 bases. V shed 5 bases, J shed 7 bases, and the junction held 7 bases outside the gene matches. Per the germline V gene, CDR1 is MDHEN and CDR2 is SYDVKM. This CDR3 has 14 residues. The CDR3 DNA follows: TGTGCCAGCAGTCCGGGACTAGAGCAGAATGAGCAGTTCTTC. The encoded protein is CASSPGLEQNEQFF.

The chain joins TRBV7-9 to TRBJ1-1; TRBD1 matches 10 bases. CDR3 size: 16 residues. Germline CDR1 and CDR2: SEHNR and FQNEAQ (reference sequence). The junction had 6 bases not matched to a gene; V was cut back by 4 bases and J by 1 base. The CDR3 sequence: CASSSKTGGSNTEAFF. The CDR3 nucleotides are TGTGCCAGCAGCTCGAAGACAGGGGGCTCGAACACTGAAGCTTTCTTT.

V gene TRBV4-1 combines with J gene TRBJ1-6; D remains unclear. CDR1 and CDR2 (germline): MGHRA, YSYEKL. Between the trimmed V and J ends, which lost 2 bases and 0 bases, there was a span of 8 bases. The CDR3 loop spans 16 amino acids. DNA of the CDR3: TGCGCCAGCAGCCAACCAGGTAGCTCCTATAATTCACCCCTCCACTTT. It codes for CASSQPGSSYNSPLHF.

The chain is built from TRBV5-6 and TRBJ1-6; no clear D. Germline V gene data show CDR1 as SGHDT and CDR2 as YYEEEE. Trimming cost V 4 bases and J 6 bases, with 8 bases left between them. CDR3 size: 13 residues. The chain's CDR3 is CASSALSNSPLHF. CDR3 bases: TGTGCCAGCAGCGCCTTGAGTAATTCACCCCTCCACTTT. The full variable domain, rest sourced from reference TRBV5-6 and TRBJ1-6, is DAGVTQSPTHLIKTRGQQVTLRCSPKSGHDTVSWYQQALGQGPQFIFQYYEEEERQRGNFPDRFSGHQFPNYSSELNVNALLLGDSALYLCASSALSNSPLHFGNGTRLTVT.

The chain is built from TRBV18 and TRBJ2-7; 8 bases line up with TRBD2. From germline, CDR1 is KGHSH and CDR2 LQKENI. The CDR3 has 14 residues. J gave up 4 bases and V 3 bases, and 5 bases lay outside the gene matches. This CDR3 reads CASSPARGAYEQYF. In DNA, the CDR3 is TGTGCCAGCTCACCGGCGCGGGGGGCTTACGAGCAGTACTTC. The complete variable domain, with remaining parts taken from reference TRBV18 and TRBJ2-7, reads NAGVMQNPRHLVRRRGQEARLRCSPMKGHSHVYWYRQLPEEGLKFMVYLQKENIIDESGMPKERFSAEFPKEGPSILRIQQVVRGDSAAYFCASSPARGAYEQYFGPGTRLTVT.

The chain uses TRBV6-5 and TRBJ1-2; D ambiguous. The germline CDR1 and CDR2 sequences are MNHEY and SVGAGI. The CDR3 length is 14 residues. V shed 2 bases and J shed 4 bases, with 11 bases lying between them. In DNA form, the CDR3 reads TGTGCCAGCAGTTACGCCCCTGAGAGCTATGGCTACACCTTC. Translated, it gives CASSYAPESYGYTF.

This clone was observed a single time. The chain joins TRBV6-6 to TRBJ1-2; D is undetermined. Germline V gene sequence: CDR1 MNHNY, CDR2 SVGAGI (reference sequence). The CDR3 totals 15 residues. Trimming removed 6 bases from V and 3 bases from J, with 17 bases in between. CDR3 loop: CASRLLGPADYGYTF. The CDR3 nucleotides read TGTGCCAGCAGGCTACTCGGCCCGGCGGACTATGGCTACACCTTC.

V usage is TRBV6-2 or TRBV6-3 and J usage is TRBJ2-5, with TRBD2 as a possible D gene (5 bases). The CDR3 has 16 amino acids. The V gene's germline CDR1 is MNHEY and CDR2 SVGEGT. V lost 4 bases, J lost 5 bases, and 20 bases lay in between. This chain's CDR3 is CASSWVFGGMGETQYF. The CDR3 nucleotides read TGTGCCAGCAGTTGGGTTTTCGGAGGAATGGGTGAGACCCAGTACTTC.

The chain is built from TRBV20-1 and TRBJ1-2; D gene ambiguous. Trimming took 4 bases from V and 4 from J, leaving 7 bases between them. Germline V CDR1 and CDR2: DFQATT, SNEGSKA (reference sequence). The CDR3 length is 11 residues. The CDR3 sequence is CSATQSYGYTF. For the CDR3, the DNA is TGCAGTGCTACACAGTCCTATGGCTACACCTTC.

The genes are TRBV3-1 (or the pseudogene TRBV3-2) and TRBJ1-1; D might be TRBD1 (5 bases). V was trimmed by 2 bases and J by 5 bases, leaving 9 bases between them. CDR3 length equals 13 residues. Looked up from germline, CDR1 is LGHDT and CDR2 is YNNKEL (reference sequence). CDR3: CASSQRAGTEAFF. DNA for the CDR3: TGTGCCAGCAGCCAAAGGGCAGGGACTGAAGCTTTCTTT.

The rearrangement uses TRBV11-2 and TRBJ2-7; TRBD2 agrees at 9 bases. The CDR3 contains 14 residues. Germline V gene lookup returns CDR1 SGHAT and CDR2 FQNNGV. The J segment lost 4 bases and the V segment lost 3 bases, leaving 4 bases of the junction unmatched. The CDR3 sequence: CASSFGGGAYEQYF. CDR3 DNA sequence: TGTGCCAGCAGCTTCGGCGGGGGGGCGTACGAGCAGTACTTC.

The J gene is TRBJ1-2, the V gene TRBV18; 7 nucleotides match TRBD1. This CDR3 is 14 amino acids long. Germline V lookup: CDR1 KGHSH, CDR2 LQKENI. Trimming at V came to 3 bases and at J to 1 base, leaving 2 bases not matched to a gene. The CDR3 loop reads CASSPRDSNYGYTF. The CDR3 nucleotides are TGTGCCAGCTCACCCCGGGACAGTAACTATGGCTACACCTTC.

The chain links TRBV2 to TRBJ1-5; D unclear. Trimming shortened V by 6 bases and J by 3 bases, and 15 bases separated the two germline ends. Germline assignment: CDR1 SNHLY and CDR2 FYNNEI. The CDR3 loop spans 15 amino acids. CDR3 region: CASRAPGSDNQPQHF. Written as DNA, the CDR3 is TGTGCCAGCAGGGCCCCGGGGAGCGACAATCAGCCCCAGCATTTT. Based on the CDR3 plus reference TRBV2 and TRBJ1-5, the full variable domain is EPEVTQTPSHQVTQMGQEVILRCVPISNHLYFYWYRQILGQKVEFLVSFYNNEISEKSEIFDDQFSVERPDGSNFTLKIRSTKLEDSAMYFCASRAPGSDNQPQHFGDGTRLSIL.

This sequence joins TRBV6-6 and TRBJ1-1; 7 bases fit TRBD1. This CDR3 is built from 15 residues. Trimming removed 2 bases from V and 3 bases from J; junction bases left unmatched: 6. Germline V gene lookup returns CDR1 MNHNY and CDR2 SVGAGI (reference sequence). CDR3: CASSYPQGLHTEAFF. CDR3 coding DNA: TGTGCCAGCAGTTACCCACAGGGGTTGCACACTGAAGCTTTCTTT.

The chain recombines TRBV13 with TRBJ2-4; D unclear. The germline CDR1 and CDR2 sequences are PRHDT and FYEKMQ (reference sequence). This CDR3 comprises 12 residues. V was trimmed by 0 bases and J by 6 bases, leaving 3 bases between them. The CDR3 here is CASSLGSNIQYF. The CDR3 DNA sequence: TGTGCCAGCAGCTTAGGCTCAAACATTCAGTACTTC.

The gene calls are TRBV5-1 and TRBJ1-2; maybe TRBD1 (5 bases). The V gene's germline CDR1 is SGHRS and CDR2 YFSETQ. The CDR3 contains 14 residues. The V gene lost 0 bases and the J gene lost 4 bases, with 10 bases spanning the gap. The CDR3 sequence: CASSLEAGIYGYTF. The CDR3 nucleotides read TGCGCCAGCAGCTTGGAGGCAGGGATCTATGGCTACACCTTC.

This chain connects TRBV4-1 to TRBJ1-6; TRBD1 matches 8 bases. This CDR3 contains 17 residues. The junction had 10 bases not matched to a gene; V was cut back by 3 bases and J by 6 bases. Germline CDR1 MGHRA, CDR2 YSYEKL. The CDR3 DNA reads TGCGCCAGCAGCCAGGGCGGACAGGGACCACTTAATTCACCCCTCCACTTT. Residues: CASSQGGQGPLNSPLHF.

The CDR3 bases are TGCGCCAGCAGCTTGGCCAATGGGGGGTCCACTAATGAAAAACTGTTTTTT. Its protein product is CASSLANGGSTNEKLFF. The V gene is TRBV5-1, the J gene TRBJ1-4, with a tentative D call TRBD1 (5 bases). CDR1 and CDR2 from the germline V gene are SGHRS and YFSETQ. V lost 0 bases and J lost 2, with 14 bases in between. This CDR3 has 17 amino acids.

CDR3 DNA sequence: TGTGCCAGCAGTTCCTACCGGGGCGGGGAGCTGTTTTTT. Protein: CASSSYRGGELFF. The chain couples TRBV12-3 or TRBV12-4 to TRBJ2-2, with a weak D call TRBD2 (5 bases). The V end lost 4 bases, the J end lost 7 bases, and 10 bases lay between the germline ends. This CDR3 region has 13 residues.

The chain links TRBV6-5 to TRBJ2-7, with D maybe TRBD1 (6 bases). This CDR3 contains 15 residues. Germline CDR1 is MNHEY and CDR2 is SVGAGI. Trimming removed 0 bases from V and 2 bases from J, with 11 bases in between. The CDR3: CASSYSDRSTYEQYF. The CDR3 coding sequence is TGTGCCAGCAGTTACTCCGACAGGTCTACCTACGAGCAGTACTTC.

In nucleotides, the CDR3 is TGTGCCAGCAGCTTAGCGAGTTGGAGGACCCAGTACTTC. Protein: CASSLASWRTQYF. This chain joins TRBV7-7 and TRBJ2-5; D ambiguous. The V and J ends lost 0 bases and 7 bases respectively, with 9 bases between them. The CDR3 has 13 residues. From germline, CDR1 is SSHAT and CDR2 FNYEAQ (reference sequence).

This clone was recorded only once. This chain connects TRBV11-3 to TRBJ2-1; no firm D call. Germline CDR1 and CDR2: SGHNT and YENEEA. Trimming pared 0 bases from V and 3 bases from J, leaving 15 bases between. The CDR3 length is 17 residues. CDR3 DNA sequence: TGTGCCAGCAGCTTAGATGACCCCACAGCCTACTACAATGAGCAGTTCTTC. Its translation is CASSLDDPTAYYNEQFF.

This clone occurred a few times. J is TRBJ1-3 and V is TRBV4-1, with D possibly being TRBD1 (5 bases). The CDR3 has 15 amino acids. CDR1 and CDR2 from the germline V gene are MGHRA and YSYEKL. Trimming left V 4 bases short and J 0 bases short, with 10 bases between. The CDR3 DNA reads as TGCGCCAGCAGCCTACAGGATTTCTCTGGAAACACCATATATTTT. Translation: CASSLQDFSGNTIYF.

This clone has a single count. The chain employs TRBV6-5 and TRBJ1-2, with 8 nucleotides matching TRBD1. CDR3 size: 13 residues. Germline V CDR1 and CDR2: MNHEY, SVGAGI. J was trimmed by 8 bases and V by 6 bases; bases with no gene match: 8. Here the CDR3 DNA reads TGTGCCAGCAGCCCCCAGGGGGCAGGAGGCTACACCTTC. It translates to CASSPQGAGGYTF.